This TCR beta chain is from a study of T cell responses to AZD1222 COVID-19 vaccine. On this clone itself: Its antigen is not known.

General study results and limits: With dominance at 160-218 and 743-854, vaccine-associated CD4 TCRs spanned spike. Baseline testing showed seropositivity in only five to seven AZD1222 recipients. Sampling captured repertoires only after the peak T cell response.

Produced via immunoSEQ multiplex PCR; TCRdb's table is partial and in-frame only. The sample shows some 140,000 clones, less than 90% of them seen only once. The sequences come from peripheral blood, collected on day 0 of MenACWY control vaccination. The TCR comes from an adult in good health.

Here the CDR3 DNA reads TGCGCCAGCAGCCAAGTGGGTAGCTCCTACAATGAGCAGTTCTTC. Its translation: CASSQVGSSYNEQFF. The gene calls are TRBV4-1 and TRBJ2-1; no firm D call. Per the germline V gene, CDR1 is MGHRA and CDR2 is YSYEKL. CDR3 length: 15 amino acids. Trimming stripped 1 base from V and 0 bases from J, with 7 bases between.